The 13 T cell receptor beta chains presented below share a single source sample, sequenced in a study of cytomegalovirus exposure and HLA in healthy donors. In the PCR, 60 Vbeta and 13 Jbeta primers were used. The data were produced by immunoSEQ multiplex PCR, yet TCRdb's version contains in-frame clones alone and is incomplete. The table records some 150,000 clones, 64% of them present only once. The specimen was PBMCs. All receptors come from a woman in her twenties or thirties in good health and CMV-seropositive.

This clone was detected only a few times. The gene calls are TRBV6-6 and TRBJ2-7; the D is unclear. Germline CDR1 MNHNY, CDR2 SVGAGI (reference sequence). Trimming cost V 6 bases and J 4 bases, with 7 bases left between them. The CDR3 contains 11 residues. CDR3 in amino acids: CASSQQYEQYF. The CDR3 DNA reads TGTGCCAGCAGCCAACAGTACGAGCAGTACTTC.

The chain combines TRBV27 with TRBJ2-1; weak D call: TRBD2 (5 bases). This CDR3 has 14 residues. CDR1 MNHEY and CDR2 SMNVEV come from the germline V gene (reference sequence). The germline V and J ends were trimmed by 0 bases and 6 bases, with 9 bases remaining between them. The CDR3 sequence: CASSLSRGGNEQFF. In DNA form, the CDR3 reads TGTGCCAGCAGTTTATCGAGAGGAGGCAATGAGCAGTTCTTC.

The chain recombines TRBV9 with TRBJ2-7; 10 bases line up with TRBD2. Trimming at V came to 0 bases and at J to 1 base, leaving 7 bases not matched to a gene. Germline lookup yields CDR1 SGDLS and CDR2 YYNGEE. The CDR3 runs 17 residues. CDR3 residues: CASSVGFLAGASYEQYF. DNA for the CDR3: TGTGCCAGCAGCGTAGGATTTCTAGCGGGAGCGTCCTACGAGCAGTACTTC.

The chain uses TRBV30 and TRBJ2-5, with 7 bases that match TRBD2. In germline, CDR1 is GTSNPN, CDR2 SVGIG (reference sequence). The J segment lost 2 bases and the V segment lost 3 bases, leaving 9 bases of the junction unmatched. The CDR3 length is 15 residues. In DNA form, the CDR3 reads TGTGCCTGGAGCATTTACAGCGGGATTCAAGAGACCCAGTACTTC. Encoded protein: CAWSIYSGIQETQYF. The whole variable domain, filled in from reference TRBV30 and TRBJ2-5, reads SQTIHQWPATLVQPVGSPLSLECTVEGTSNPNLYWYRQAAGRGLQLLFYSVGIGQISSEVPQNLSASRPQDRQFILSSKKLLLSDSGFYLCAWSIYSGIQETQYFGPGTRLLVL.

This clone came up a few times. The chain has TRBV7-3 and TRBJ1-1; tentative D call: TRBD1 (5 bases). V was cut by 0 bases and J by 3 bases, with 8 bases left in between. CDR3 length equals 14 residues. Germline loops: CDR1 SGHTA, CDR2 FQGTGA. The CDR3 coding sequence is TGTGCCAGCAGCTTAACGGGGGGAGACACTGAAGCTTTCTTT. Its protein is CASSLTGGDTEAFF.

This clone was recorded a few times. The J gene is TRBJ1-1, the V gene TRBV18; D is ambiguous. V was shortened by 0 bases and J by 1 base, with 3 bases between the two germline ends. The CDR3 extends over 13 amino acids. From germline, CDR1 is KGHSH and CDR2 LQKENI. The CDR3 spells CASSPPGNTEAFF. The CDR3, as DNA: TGTGCCAGCTCACCACCCGGGAACACTGAAGCTTTCTTT.

V usage is TRBV29-1 and J usage is TRBJ2-7, with a tentative D call TRBD1 (6 bases). CDR3 size: 14 residues. Germline V CDR1 and CDR2: SQVTM, ANQGSEA. V was clipped by 3 bases and J by 4 bases, with 16 bases between them. CDR3 nucleotides: TGCAGCGTTGAGGAAGGGGGTTTTCGGTACGAGCAGTACTTC. Its protein is CSVEEGGFRYEQYF.

The rearrangement joins TRBV28 to TRBJ1-1; D is possibly TRBD1 (5 bases). The CDR3 consists of 13 residues. The V end was cut by 6 bases, the J end by 3 bases, with 11 bases between. Per the germline V gene, CDR1 is MDHEN and CDR2 is SYDVKM. The CDR3 loop is CASSLKGDTEAFF. CDR3 coding DNA: TGTGCCAGCAGCCTTAAAGGGGACACTGAAGCTTTCTTT.

The chain links TRBV4-1 to TRBJ1-2; D is possibly TRBD1 (6 bases). In germline, CDR1 is MGHRA, CDR2 YSYEKL. The V end was cut by 6 bases, the J end by 2 bases, with 16 bases between. The CDR3 extends over 15 amino acids. The CDR3 DNA reads as TGCGCCAGCAGAAGGATCCCAGGGGCCAACTATGGCTACACCTTC. Translated, it gives CASRRIPGANYGYTF.

This chain connects TRBV27 to TRBJ2-3; 8 nucleotides align to TRBD2. The germline V gene has CDR1 MNHEY and CDR2 SMNVEV (reference sequence). CDR3 length: 15 residues. Germline trimming cut 2 bases from V and 6 bases from J; bases unmatched to any gene: 7. The CDR3 region is CASSLLAGPLDTQYF. The CDR3 bases are TGTGCCAGCAGTTTACTAGCGGGCCCTCTCGATACGCAGTATTTT.

This clone was seen only a few times. The chain links TRBV14 to TRBJ2-1; D may be TRBD2 (6 bases). The CDR3 extends over 14 amino acids. V gave up 4 bases and J gave up 8 bases, with 15 bases separating them. Per germline, CDR1 SGHDN and CDR2 FVKESK. CDR3 region: CASSRGLLRDEQFF. As DNA, the CDR3 is TGTGCCAGCAGCCGGGGACTCCTCAGGGATGAGCAGTTCTTC.

The chain has TRBV2 and TRBJ2-1; 8 bases are shared with TRBD2. The V gene's germline CDR1 is SNHLY and CDR2 FYNNEI. The CDR3 has 16 amino acids. Germline trimming cut 5 bases from V and 3 bases from J; bases unmatched to any gene: 9. The CDR3 DNA reads TGTGCCAGCAGTCAACTAGCGGATGGGGGCTACAATGAGCAGTTCTTC. Residues: CASSQLADGGYNEQFF.

This chain connects TRBV5-1 to TRBJ1-4; 8 nucleotides agree with TRBD1. V lost 4 bases, J lost 0 bases, and 5 bases stayed unmatched. Germline CDR1 reads SGHRS; CDR2 reads YFSETQ. CDR3 length equals 16 residues. CDR3 sequence (DNA): TGCGCCAGCAGCGAGGGACAGGTTGCAACTAATGAAAAACTGTTTTTT. Residues: CASSEGQVATNEKLFF.